Given below is one T cell receptor beta chain in context. This CDR3 region has 11 residues. Germline V lookup: CDR1 MDHEN, CDR2 SYDVKM. V was trimmed by 5 bases and J by 5 bases, leaving 6 bases between them. This specimen comes from a study of blood T cell repertoires in COVID-19. The data were produced by immunoSEQ multiplex PCR, yet TCRdb's version contains in-frame clones alone and is incomplete. The sample consists of some 270,000 clones, 75% to 90% of them appearing once. The TCR sequence derives from a woman aged 30 to 39 who had recovered from COVID-19. The chain recombines TRBV28 with TRBJ1-1; D is unresolved. Material for sequencing was PBMCs or T cells enriched from blood (not recorded which). In nucleotides, the CDR3 is TGTGCCAGCAGTATACAAACTGAAGCTTTCTTT. It translates to CASSIQTEAFF.